This section outlines one T cell receptor beta chain sequence together with its context. Trimming removed 5 bases from V and 5 bases from J, with 10 bases in between. CDR3 length equals 12 residues. Germline loops: CDR1 MNHEY, CDR2 SVGEGT. The entry originates in a study of blood T cell repertoires in COVID-19. For the study at large: Material from acute and convalescent COVID-19 was sourced from the United States, Italy and Spain. Sample material is recorded as cDNA or gDNA derived from T cells, B-cell-depleted T cells, or PBMCs.

In the study's own analysis: For nucleated cells, counts were estimated from reference gene primer amplification. The protocol was immunoSEQ multiplex PCR, while the TCRdb copy is restricted to in-frame clones and leaves out a portion. V and J calls plus clone size are reproduced from that table; the DNA served to infer D and trimming. The table has about 80,000 clones, around 90% seen once; the top ten hold just under 7.5%. Specimen: peripheral blood. The chain recombines TRBV6-2 or TRBV6-3 with TRBJ2-7, with D maybe TRBD2 (6 bases). The sequence derives from a man between 70 and 80 years old with acute or convalescent COVID-19. CDR3 nucleotide sequence: TGTGCCAGCAGTAGGGGCGGGGACGAGCAGTACTTC. Amino acids: CASSRGGDEQYF.